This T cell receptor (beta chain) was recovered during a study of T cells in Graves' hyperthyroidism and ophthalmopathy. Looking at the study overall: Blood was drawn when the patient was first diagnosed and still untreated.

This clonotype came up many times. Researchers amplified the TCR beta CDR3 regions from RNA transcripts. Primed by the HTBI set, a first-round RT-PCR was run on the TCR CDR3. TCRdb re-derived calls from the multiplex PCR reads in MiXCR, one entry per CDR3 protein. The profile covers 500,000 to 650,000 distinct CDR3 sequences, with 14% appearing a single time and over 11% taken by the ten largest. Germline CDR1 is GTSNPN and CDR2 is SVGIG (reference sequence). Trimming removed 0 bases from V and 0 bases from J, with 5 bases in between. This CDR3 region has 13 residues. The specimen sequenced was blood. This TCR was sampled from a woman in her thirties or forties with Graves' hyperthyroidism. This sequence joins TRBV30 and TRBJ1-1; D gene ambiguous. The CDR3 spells CAWSVALNTEAFF. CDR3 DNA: TGTGCCTGGAGTGTCGCCTTGAACACTGAAGCTTTCTTT.